This TCR beta chain was observed in a study of cytomegalovirus exposure and HLA in healthy donors. A multiplex PCR was run with 60 Vbeta primers and 13 Jbeta primers. Source study methods: A later analysis counted approximately 88 million unique TCR beta chains, around 12 million shared. Profiling relied on immunoSEQ multiplex PCR, and the TCRdb table lists in-frame clones only, not all of them. The DNA was the basis for D and trimming; V, J and clone size are from that table. The sample has about 140,000 clones; approximately 70% are singletons. The germline V gene has CDR1 SEHNR and CDR2 FQNEAQ (reference sequence). The CDR3 has 14 amino acids. V was clipped by 3 bases and J by 2 bases; unmatched bases: 2.

The sample taken for sequencing was PBMCs. This receptor was taken from a woman in her 30s in good health and CMV-seronegative. The chain carries TRBV7-9 and TRBJ2-5; TRBD2 matches at 8 bases. The CDR3: CASSFRLAQETQYF. CDR3 in DNA: TGTGCCAGCAGCTTCCGACTAGCGCAAGAGACCCAGTACTTC. Full variable domain (remainder filled in from reference TRBV7-9 and TRBJ2-5): DTGVSQNPRHKITKRGQNVTFRCDPISEHNRLYWYRQTLGQGPEFLTYFQNEAQLEKSRLLSDRFSAERPKGSFSTLEIQRTEQGDSAMYLCASSFRLAQETQYFGPGTRLLVL.